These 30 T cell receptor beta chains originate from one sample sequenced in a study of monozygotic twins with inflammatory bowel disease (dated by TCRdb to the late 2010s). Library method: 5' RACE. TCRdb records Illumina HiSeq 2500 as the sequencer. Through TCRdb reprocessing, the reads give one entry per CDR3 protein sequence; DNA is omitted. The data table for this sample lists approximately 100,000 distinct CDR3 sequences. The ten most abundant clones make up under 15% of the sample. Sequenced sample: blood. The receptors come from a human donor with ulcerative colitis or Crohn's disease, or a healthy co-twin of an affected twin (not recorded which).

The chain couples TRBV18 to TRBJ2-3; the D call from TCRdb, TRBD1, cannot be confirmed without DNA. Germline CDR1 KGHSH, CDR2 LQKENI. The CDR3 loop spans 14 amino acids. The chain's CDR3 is CASSPAETGSFPYF.

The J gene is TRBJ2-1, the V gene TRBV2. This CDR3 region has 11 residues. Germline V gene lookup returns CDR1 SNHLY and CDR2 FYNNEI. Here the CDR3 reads CASRSYNEQFF. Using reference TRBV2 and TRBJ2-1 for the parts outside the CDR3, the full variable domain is EPEVTQTPSHQVTQMGQEVILRCVPISNHLYFYWYRQILGQKVEFLVSFYNNEISEKSEIFDDQFSVERPDGSNFTLKIRSTKLEDSAMYFCASRSYNEQFFGPGTRLTVL.

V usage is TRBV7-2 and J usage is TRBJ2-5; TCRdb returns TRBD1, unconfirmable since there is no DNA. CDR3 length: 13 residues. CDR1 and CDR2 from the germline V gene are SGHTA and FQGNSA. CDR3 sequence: CASSRDYQETQYF.

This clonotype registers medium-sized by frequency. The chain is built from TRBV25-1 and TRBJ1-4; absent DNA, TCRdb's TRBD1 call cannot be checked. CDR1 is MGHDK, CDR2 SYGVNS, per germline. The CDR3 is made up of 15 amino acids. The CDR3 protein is CASSGDNRGDEKLFF. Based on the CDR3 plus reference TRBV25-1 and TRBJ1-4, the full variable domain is EADIYQTPRYLVIGTGKKITLECSQTMGHDKMYWYQQDPGMELHLIHYSYGVNSTEKGDLSSESTVSRIRTEHFPLTLESARPSHTSQYLCASSGDNRGDEKLFFGSGTQLSVL.

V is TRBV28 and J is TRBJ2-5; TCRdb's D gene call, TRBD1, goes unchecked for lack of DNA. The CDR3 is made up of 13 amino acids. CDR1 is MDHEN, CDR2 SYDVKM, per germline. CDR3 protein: CASEGGVWETQYF.

The CDR3 protein is CASRQNTGELFF. J is TRBJ2-2 and V is TRBV6-1. The germline CDR1 and CDR2 sequences are MNHNS and SASEGT. The length of the CDR3 is 12 residues.

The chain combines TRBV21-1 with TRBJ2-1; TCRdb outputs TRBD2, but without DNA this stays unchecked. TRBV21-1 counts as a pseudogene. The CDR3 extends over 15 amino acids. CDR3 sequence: CASKVRVSSYNEQFF.

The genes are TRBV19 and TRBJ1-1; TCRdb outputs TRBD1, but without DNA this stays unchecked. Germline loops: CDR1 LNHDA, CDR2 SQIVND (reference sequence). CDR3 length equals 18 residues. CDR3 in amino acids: CASSPGTGPNTMNTEAFF.

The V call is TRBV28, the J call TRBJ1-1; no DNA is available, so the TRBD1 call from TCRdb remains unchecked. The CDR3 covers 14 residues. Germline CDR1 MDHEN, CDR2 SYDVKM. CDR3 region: CASRDRGRWTEAFF.

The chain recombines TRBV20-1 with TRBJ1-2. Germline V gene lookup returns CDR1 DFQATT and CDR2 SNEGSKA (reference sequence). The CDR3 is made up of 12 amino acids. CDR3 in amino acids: CSARTGLGGYTF.

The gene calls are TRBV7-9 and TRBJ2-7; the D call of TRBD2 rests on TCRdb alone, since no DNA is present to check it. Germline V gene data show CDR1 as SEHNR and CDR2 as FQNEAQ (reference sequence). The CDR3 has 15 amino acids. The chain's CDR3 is CASSGGTSHPYEQYF.

The CDR3 here is CASSIVGLTGGATQNEQFF. The rearrangement uses TRBV9 and TRBJ2-1; the D call from TCRdb, TRBD1, cannot be confirmed without DNA. CDR1 is SGDLS, CDR2 YYNGEE, per germline. The CDR3 has 19 residues.

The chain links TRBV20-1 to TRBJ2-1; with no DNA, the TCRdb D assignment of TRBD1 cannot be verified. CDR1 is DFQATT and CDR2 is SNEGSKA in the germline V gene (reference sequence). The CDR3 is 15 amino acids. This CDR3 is CSARPLRGDWDEQFF.

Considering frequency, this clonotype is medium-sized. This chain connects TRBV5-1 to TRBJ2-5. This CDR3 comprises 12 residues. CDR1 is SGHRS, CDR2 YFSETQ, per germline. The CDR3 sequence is CASSVDQETQYF.

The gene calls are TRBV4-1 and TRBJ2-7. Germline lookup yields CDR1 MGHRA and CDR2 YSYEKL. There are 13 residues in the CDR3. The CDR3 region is CASSQDQMGEQYF.

The CDR3 spells CASSLISFVGVSDEQFF. The chain recombines TRBV7-8 with TRBJ2-1. CDR3 length: 17 amino acids. Germline loops: CDR1 SGHVS, CDR2 FQNEAQ.

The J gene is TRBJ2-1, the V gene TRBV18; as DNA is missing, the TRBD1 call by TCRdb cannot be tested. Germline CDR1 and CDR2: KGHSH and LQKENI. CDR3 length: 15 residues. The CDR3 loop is CASSPTGGIYNEQFF.

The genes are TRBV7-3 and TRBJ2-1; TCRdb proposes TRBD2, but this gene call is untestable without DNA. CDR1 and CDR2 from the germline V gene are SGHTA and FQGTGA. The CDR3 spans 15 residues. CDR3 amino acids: CASSFGLAGGNEQFF.

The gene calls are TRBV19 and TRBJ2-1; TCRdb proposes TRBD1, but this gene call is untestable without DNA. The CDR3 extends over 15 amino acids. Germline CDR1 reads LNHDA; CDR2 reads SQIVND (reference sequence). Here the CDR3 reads CASSDRDRGYNEQFF.

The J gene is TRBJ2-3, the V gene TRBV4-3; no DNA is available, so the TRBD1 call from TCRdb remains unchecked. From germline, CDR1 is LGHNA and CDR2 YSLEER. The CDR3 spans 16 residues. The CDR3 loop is CASSQGTGTSMDTQYF.

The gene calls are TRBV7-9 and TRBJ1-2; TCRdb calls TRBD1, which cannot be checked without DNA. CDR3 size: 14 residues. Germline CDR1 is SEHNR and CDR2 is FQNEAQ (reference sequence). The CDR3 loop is CASSVFGGDYGYTF.

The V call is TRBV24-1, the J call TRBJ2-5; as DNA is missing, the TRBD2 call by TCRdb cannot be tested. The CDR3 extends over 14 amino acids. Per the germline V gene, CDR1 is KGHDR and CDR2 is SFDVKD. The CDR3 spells CATSGRPGPETQYF.

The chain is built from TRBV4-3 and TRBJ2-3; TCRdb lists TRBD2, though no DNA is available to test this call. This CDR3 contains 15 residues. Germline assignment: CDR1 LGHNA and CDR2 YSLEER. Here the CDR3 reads CASSPGLLRAGTQYF.

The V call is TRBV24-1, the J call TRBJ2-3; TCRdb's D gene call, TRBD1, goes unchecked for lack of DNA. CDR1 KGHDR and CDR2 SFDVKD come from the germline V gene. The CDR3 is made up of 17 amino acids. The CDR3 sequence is CATSDQTGQSSTDTQYF.

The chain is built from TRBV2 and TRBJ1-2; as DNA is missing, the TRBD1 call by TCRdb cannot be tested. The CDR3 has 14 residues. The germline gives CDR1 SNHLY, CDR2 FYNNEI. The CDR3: CASSWDRGLDGYTF.

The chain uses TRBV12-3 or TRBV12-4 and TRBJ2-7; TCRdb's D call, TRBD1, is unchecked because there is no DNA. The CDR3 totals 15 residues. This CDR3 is CASSLYRGVSYEQYF.

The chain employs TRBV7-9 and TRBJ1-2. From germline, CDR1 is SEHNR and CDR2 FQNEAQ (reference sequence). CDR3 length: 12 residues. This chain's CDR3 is CASSPAGYGYTF. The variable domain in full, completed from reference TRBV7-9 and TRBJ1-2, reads DTGVSQNPRHKITKRGQNVTFRCDPISEHNRLYWYRQTLGQGPEFLTYFQNEAQLEKSRLLSDRFSAERPKGSFSTLEIQRTEQGDSAMYLCASSPAGYGYTFGSGTRLTVV.

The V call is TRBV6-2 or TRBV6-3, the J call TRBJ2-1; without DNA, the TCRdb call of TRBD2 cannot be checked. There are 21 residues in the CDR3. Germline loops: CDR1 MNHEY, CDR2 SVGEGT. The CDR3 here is CASSYSPRLTSGDALGNEQFF.

This CDR3 is CASSNRVWNEQFF. The rearrangement joins TRBV5-1 to TRBJ2-1; as DNA is missing, the TRBD1 call by TCRdb cannot be tested. The CDR3 runs 13 residues. The germline V gene encodes CDR1 SGHRS and CDR2 YFSETQ.

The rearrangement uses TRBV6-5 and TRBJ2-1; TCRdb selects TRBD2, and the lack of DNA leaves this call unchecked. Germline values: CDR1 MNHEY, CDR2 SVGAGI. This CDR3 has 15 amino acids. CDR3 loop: CASSYSYSGPREQFF.